This T cell receptor (beta chain) was recorded in a study of cytomegalovirus exposure and HLA in healthy donors. Across the whole study: Caucasian-associated ancestry cluster membership applied to approximately 84% of around 400 genotyped donors. Study-level findings and limits: Around 160 TCR beta chains were listed as cytomegalovirus-associated.

Primers: 60 Vbeta forward and 13 Jbeta reverse. Clones were read by immunoSEQ multiplex PCR, and TCRdb kept only the in-frame ones, dropping some. The table records fewer than 300,000 clones, 86% of them present only once. The CDR3 is made up of 14 amino acids. CDR1 and CDR2 from the germline V gene are SNHLY and FYNNEI. J lost 1 base, V lost 4 bases, and 3 bases had no gene match. Remarks on this clone: Its specificity is not known. Other DNA sequences in the same sample also yield this CDR3.

The clonotype originates from a man aged 35 to 55 in good health and CMV-seropositive. Sequenced input: PBMCs. The V and J genes are TRBV2 and TRBJ1-1, with 7 bases fitting TRBD1. Here the CDR3 DNA reads TGTGCCAGCAGTGGACAGGGCAGGAACACTGAAGCTTTCTTT. This sequence encodes CASSGQGRNTEAFF.